This T cell receptor beta chain was recovered during a study of cytomegalovirus exposure and HLA in healthy donors. The PCR ran on 60 Vbeta and 13 Jbeta primers. Assay used: immunoSEQ multiplex PCR; TCRdb lists only in-frame clones, some missing. This listing includes approximately 110,000 clones. Per the germline V gene, CDR1 is LGHNA and CDR2 is YSLEER. V shed 0 bases and J shed 4 bases, with 18 bases lying between them. This CDR3 has 18 residues. The TCR comes from a man aged 25-45 years in good health and CMV-seronegative. The V and J genes are TRBV4-3 and TRBJ2-2, with a weak D call TRBD1 (6 bases). The material sequenced was PBMCs. This CDR3 reads CASSQDRVQGWGTGELFF. CDR3 sequence (DNA): TGCGCCAGCAGCCAAGATCGGGTCCAGGGGTGGGGCACCGGGGAGCTGTTTTTT.